This TCR beta chain was identified in a study of T cells in localized non-small cell lung cancer. Points from the study as a whole: Adjacent lung held a median roughly 60 of the top 100 tumor clones. A higher density of T cells in blood coincided with extended overall survival.

From germline, CDR1 is SGHRS and CDR2 YFSETQ. With 6 bases removed from V and 6 bases from J, the gap between germline ends came to 15 bases. This CDR3 has 14 residues. This table comes from immunoSEQ multiplex PCR, and its TCRdb copy is limited to in-frame clones, with some not included. The sample consists of about 33,000 clones, more than 90% of them appearing once. Details on this clone: Its antigen remains unidentified.

Sequences were derived from peripheral blood, sampled before any cancer treatment. The chain carries TRBV5-1 and TRBJ1-4, with D maybe TRBD1 (6 bases). The receptor's source is a female donor over 55 with stage I lung adenocarcinoma. CDR3 sequence: CASNIGGADEKLFF. CDR3 nucleotides: TGCGCCAGCAACATTGGGGGGGCTGATGAAAAACTGTTTTTT.